These 26 T cell receptor beta chains came from one sample sequenced in a study of blood T cell repertoires in COVID-19. Libraries were prepared by immunoSEQ multiplex PCR; TCRdb keeps only in-frame clonotypes and omits some of them. Of approximately 97,000 clones in the sample, 70% to 85% were seen once. Source material: peripheral blood. The receptors derive from a human donor in a cohort sampled during active COVID-19.

The J gene is TRBJ1-5, the V gene TRBV19; D might be TRBD1 (6 bases). Germline V CDR1 and CDR2: LNHDA, SQIVND (reference sequence). The germline V and J ends were trimmed by 4 bases and 2 bases, with 6 bases remaining between them. This CDR3 comprises 13 residues. CDR3 protein: CASSRGRNQPQHF. In DNA form, the CDR3 reads TGTGCCAGTAGTAGGGGGCGCAATCAGCCCCAGCATTTT.

Worth noting for this clone: One junction end does not reproduce the germline sequence, and a read error may be involved. The V gene is TRBV24-1, the J gene TRBJ1-2; 8 bases are a match to TRBD1. Germline lookup yields CDR1 KGHDR and CDR2 SFDVKD. CDR3 length equals 12 residues. In DNA, the CDR3 is TGTGCCACCAGTGCCGCCGGGACAGGAGCCTCCTTC. This codes for CATSAAGTGASF.

The V gene is TRBV18, the J gene TRBJ2-5; 9 bases agree with TRBD1. J was trimmed by 3 bases and V by 5 bases; bases with no gene match: 10. Germline V CDR1 and CDR2: KGHSH, LQKENI. The CDR3 totals 16 residues. CDR3 region: CASSIYRGRGEETQYF. The CDR3 DNA reads as TGTGCCAGCTCAATCTACAGGGGGCGAGGGGAAGAGACCCAGTACTTC. Full variable domain (outside the CDR3, taken from reference TRBV18 and TRBJ2-5): NAGVMQNPRHLVRRRGQEARLRCSPMKGHSHVYWYRQLPEEGLKFMVYLQKENIIDESGMPKERFSAEFPKEGPSILRIQQVVRGDSAAYFCASSIYRGRGEETQYFGPGTRLLVL.

This rearrangement joins TRBV3-1 (or the pseudogene TRBV3-2) to TRBJ2-7; possible D gene TRBD2, 5 bases. The CDR3 loop spans 16 amino acids. V was trimmed by 7 bases and J by 2 bases, leaving 21 bases between them. Per the germline V gene, CDR1 is LGHDT and CDR2 is YNNKEL (reference sequence). The CDR3 DNA reads as TGTGCCAGCACCTTTGGTTCCGTGGCGGGCACCTACGAGCAGTACTTC. Its protein is CASTFGSVAGTYEQYF.

V is TRBV2 and J is TRBJ1-5; D not resolved. Germline assignment: CDR1 SNHLY and CDR2 FYNNEI. V lost 2 bases, J lost 7 bases, and 15 bases lay in between. The CDR3 loop spans 15 amino acids. The CDR3 sequence: CASSEYRRIGQPQHF. The DNA of the CDR3 is TGTGCCAGCAGTGAATACCGCAGGATCGGACAGCCCCAGCATTTT.

The rearrangement links TRBV5-6 to TRBJ2-1; D may be TRBD2 (7 bases). The CDR3 is 15 residues long. V dropped 2 bases and J dropped 2 bases, with 11 bases sitting between them. Germline lookup yields CDR1 SGHDT and CDR2 YYEEEE. The CDR3 region is CASSLGGGAYNEQFF. CDR3 bases: TGTGCCAGCAGCTTAGGGGGGGGAGCCTACAATGAGCAGTTCTTC.

The V gene is TRBV29-1, the J gene TRBJ1-2, with TRBD1 matching 8 bases. The CDR3 covers 13 residues. V lost 5 bases to trimming and J lost 3 bases; unmatched junction nucleotides: 5. Germline assignment: CDR1 SQVTM and CDR2 ANQGSEA. The CDR3 region is CSVRTGSHYGYTF. DNA of the CDR3: TGCAGCGTTCGGACAGGGAGCCACTATGGCTACACCTTC.

J is TRBJ2-1 and V is TRBV5-1, with D possibly being TRBD1 (6 bases). The CDR3 consists of 15 residues. The germline CDR1 and CDR2 sequences are SGHRS and YFSETQ. Trimming shortened V by 4 bases and J by 8 bases, and 19 bases separated the two germline ends. CDR3 coding DNA: TGCGCCAGCAGCGCCCGGGACATATACTCCGATGAGCAGTTCTTC. Residues: CASSARDIYSDEQFF.

The chain carries TRBV9 and TRBJ2-3; possible D gene TRBD2, 5 bases. Germline V CDR1 and CDR2: SGDLS, YYNGEE. V lost 1 base, J lost 2 bases, and 11 bases lay in between. This CDR3 spans 15 amino acids. DNA for the CDR3: TGTGCCAGCAGCGTATTCGGGGTGGACACAGATACGCAGTATTTT. It specifies CASSVFGVDTDTQYF.

This clone came up once. CDR3 nucleotides: TGTGCCAGCAGCGGAACCCTTACAGGCACCGGGGAGCTGTTTTTT. Translation gives CASSGTLTGTGELFF. V usage is TRBV9 and J usage is TRBJ2-2; possible D gene TRBD1, 5 bases. CDR1 SGDLS and CDR2 YYNGEE come from the germline V gene. This CDR3 has 15 residues. The V gene lost 3 bases and the J gene lost 4 bases, with 13 bases spanning the gap.

This clone came up once. The J gene is TRBJ1-4, the V gene TRBV10-3; D gene unclear. Germline V gene lookup returns CDR1 ENHRY and CDR2 SYGVKD. CDR3 length: 15 residues. V was clipped by 4 bases and J by 1 base, with 10 bases between them. The CDR3 DNA reads as TGTGCCATCAGTGTCCGGGGTGGAACTAATGAAAAACTGTTTTTT. Amino acids: CAISVRGGTNEKLFF.

This CDR3 is CASGLILSIRTGGASTNQPQHF. The DNA of the CDR3 is TGTGCTAGTGGTTTGATTTTAAGTATTCGGACAGGGGGCGCTTCGACAAATCAGCCCCAGCATTTT. The chain joins TRBV12-5 to TRBJ1-5; 11 bases agree with TRBD1. J gave up 4 bases and V 2 bases, and 22 bases lay outside the gene matches. The CDR3 has 22 residues. The germline V gene encodes CDR1 LGHNT and CDR2 FRNRAP.

The chain links TRBV4-3 to TRBJ1-4; 10 bases fit TRBD1. V shed 4 bases, J shed 7 bases, and the junction held 3 bases outside the gene matches. The CDR3 covers 14 residues. The germline CDR1 and CDR2 sequences are LGHNA and YSLEER. DNA for the CDR3: TGCGCCAGCAGCCCGGGACAGGGGCGTGAAAAACTGTTTTTT. The encoded protein is CASSPGQGREKLFF.

The J gene is TRBJ2-7, the V gene TRBV6-2 or TRBV6-3, with D unresolved. The germline V gene has CDR1 MNHEY and CDR2 SVGEGT. Trimming shortened V by 2 bases and J by 6 bases, and 14 bases separated the two germline ends. The CDR3 consists of 14 residues. This CDR3 is CASSYGLVVSEQYF. As DNA, the CDR3 is TGTGCCAGCAGTTACGGTCTAGTTGTTTCCGAGCAGTACTTC.

The chain has TRBV7-3 and TRBJ2-1, with 15 bases fitting TRBD2. From germline, CDR1 is SGHTA and CDR2 FQGTGA. The ends lost 5 bases at V and 7 bases at J; junction bases unmatched: 9. The CDR3 runs to 17 residues. The CDR3 spells CASSPGLAGGLGNEQFF. CDR3 DNA sequence: TGTGCCAGCAGCCCGGGACTAGCGGGGGGCCTCGGGAATGAGCAGTTCTTC.

The V gene is TRBV7-6, the J gene TRBJ2-2, with 7 nucleotides matching TRBD1. Germline trimming cut 1 base from V and 5 bases from J; bases unmatched to any gene: 7. This CDR3 has 16 residues. CDR1 is SGHVS and CDR2 is FNYEAQ in the germline V gene. The CDR3 region is CASSLVLQGITGELFF. The CDR3 bases are TGTGCCAGCAGCTTAGTCCTACAGGGGATAACCGGGGAGCTGTTTTTT.

This clone was counted between two and nine times. This chain connects TRBV29-1 to TRBJ1-2, with 9 positions matching TRBD1. Germline assignment: CDR1 SQVTM and CDR2 ANQGSEA. The CDR3 length is 16 residues. Trimming took 4 bases from V and 4 from J; bases not matched to a gene: 13. CDR3 amino acids: CSVVPGQGNSIYGYTF. The DNA of the CDR3 is TGCAGCGTTGTCCCGGGACAGGGCAACTCCATCTATGGCTACACCTTC.

The chain uses TRBV7-4 and TRBJ1-5; D not resolved. The germline gives CDR1 SGHVT, CDR2 SQSDAQ. There are 16 residues in the CDR3. The ends were cut back, 1 base at V and 4 bases at J, with 14 bases in the middle. The CDR3 region is CASSLVVTERNQPQHF. As DNA, the CDR3 is TGTGCCAGCAGCTTAGTAGTGACGGAGCGAAATCAGCCCCAGCATTTT.

The V and J genes are TRBV4-1 and TRBJ2-3, with TRBD1 matching 11 bases. Per germline, CDR1 MGHRA and CDR2 YSYEKL. V shed 4 bases, J shed 1 base, and the junction held 7 bases outside the gene matches. This CDR3 comprises 17 residues. The CDR3 loop is CASSPWTGGGGTDTQYF. In DNA form, the CDR3 reads TGCGCCAGCAGCCCCTGGACAGGGGGCGGGGGCACAGATACGCAGTATTTT.

The chain combines TRBV11-3 with TRBJ2-2; weak D call: TRBD2 (5 bases). Germline CDR1 SGHNT, CDR2 YENEEA. V was pared by 5 bases and J by 5 bases, with 12 bases between. CDR3 size: 14 residues. CDR3 region: CASSRRTGTGELFF. Written as DNA, the CDR3 is TGTGCCAGCAGCCGAAGAACGGGGACCGGGGAGCTGTTTTTT.

The chain carries TRBV24-1 and TRBJ1-1; 10 bases agree with TRBD1. The J segment lost 4 bases and the V segment lost 5 bases, leaving 6 bases of the junction unmatched. This CDR3 spans 15 amino acids. Per germline, CDR1 KGHDR and CDR2 SFDVKD. This CDR3 reads CATSGATGGGTEAFF. CDR3 coding DNA: TGTGCCACCAGTGGGGCGACAGGGGGCGGCACTGAAGCTTTCTTT.

This sequence joins TRBV12-2 and TRBJ2-7; the table's D call of TRBD2 was not tested on the DNA. TRBV12-2 is designated a pseudogene. The CDR3 runs 12 residues. In DNA, the CDR3 is TGTGCAAGTCGCTCCTTCTCCTACGAGCAGTACTTC. Protein: CASRSFSYEQYF.

The rearrangement uses TRBV27 and TRBJ1-1, with TRBD1 matching 7 bases. V trimming: 4 bases; J trimming: 5 bases; junction bases outside the gene matches: 13. CDR3 length equals 16 residues. Germline-derived CDR1 and CDR2 are MNHEY and SMNVEV (reference sequence). CDR3 in amino acids: CASSYMEGALDTEAFF. The CDR3 region has the DNA TGTGCCAGCAGTTACATGGAGGGGGCGCTTGATACTGAAGCTTTCTTT.

This clone was recorded a few times. The chain uses TRBV7-3 and TRBJ2-2; TRBD1 might be the D (6 bases). Trimming left V 5 bases short and J 6 bases short, with 16 bases between. The CDR3 extends over 15 amino acids. Germline V gives CDR1 SGHTA, CDR2 FQGTGA. Written as DNA, the CDR3 is TGTGCCAGCAGCAATCCAGGGGTTCGGTCCGGGGAGCTGTTTTTT. This codes for CASSNPGVRSGELFF.

A note on this clone: The germline gene is not matched at one end of the junction; a read error may be the cause. V is TRBV5-1 and J is TRBJ2-3, with 10 bases matching TRBD2. Germline V gene sequence: CDR1 SGHRS, CDR2 YFSETQ. The CDR3 is made up of 18 amino acids. The CDR3 sequence is CASSDPSGGGISKDTQYF. CDR3 DNA: TGCGCCAGCAGCGACCCAAGCGGGGGGGGCATTAGCAAAGATACGCAGTATTTT. Supplemented by reference TRBV5-1 and TRBJ2-3, the full variable domain reads KAGVTQTPRYLIKTRGQQVTLSCSPISGHRSVSWYQQTPGQGLQFLFEYFSETQRNKGNFPGRFSGRQFSNSRSEMNVSTLELGDSALYLCASSDPSGGGISKDTQYFGPGTRLTVL.

This chain connects TRBV7-9 to TRBJ2-3; 9 bases are shared with TRBD1. Germline V gene sequence: CDR1 SEHNR, CDR2 FQNEAQ (reference sequence). The CDR3 covers 17 residues. The V segment lost 1 base and the J segment 2 bases; nucleotides outside the gene matches: 7. The CDR3 DNA reads TGTGCCAGCAGCTTAGGGGACAGGGTACGAGACACAGATACGCAGTATTTT. This gives the protein CASSLGDRVRDTDTQYF.